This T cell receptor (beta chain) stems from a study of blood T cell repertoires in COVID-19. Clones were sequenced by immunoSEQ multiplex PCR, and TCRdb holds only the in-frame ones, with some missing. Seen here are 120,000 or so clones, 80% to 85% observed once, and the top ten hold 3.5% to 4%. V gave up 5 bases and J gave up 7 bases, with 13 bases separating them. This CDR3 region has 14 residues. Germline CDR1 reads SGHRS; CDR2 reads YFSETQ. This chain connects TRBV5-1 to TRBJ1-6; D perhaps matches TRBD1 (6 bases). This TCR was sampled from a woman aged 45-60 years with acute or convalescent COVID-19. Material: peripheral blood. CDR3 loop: CASSSSQGNSPLHF. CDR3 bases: TGCGCCAGCAGTTCATCCCAGGGGAATTCACCCCTCCACTTT.